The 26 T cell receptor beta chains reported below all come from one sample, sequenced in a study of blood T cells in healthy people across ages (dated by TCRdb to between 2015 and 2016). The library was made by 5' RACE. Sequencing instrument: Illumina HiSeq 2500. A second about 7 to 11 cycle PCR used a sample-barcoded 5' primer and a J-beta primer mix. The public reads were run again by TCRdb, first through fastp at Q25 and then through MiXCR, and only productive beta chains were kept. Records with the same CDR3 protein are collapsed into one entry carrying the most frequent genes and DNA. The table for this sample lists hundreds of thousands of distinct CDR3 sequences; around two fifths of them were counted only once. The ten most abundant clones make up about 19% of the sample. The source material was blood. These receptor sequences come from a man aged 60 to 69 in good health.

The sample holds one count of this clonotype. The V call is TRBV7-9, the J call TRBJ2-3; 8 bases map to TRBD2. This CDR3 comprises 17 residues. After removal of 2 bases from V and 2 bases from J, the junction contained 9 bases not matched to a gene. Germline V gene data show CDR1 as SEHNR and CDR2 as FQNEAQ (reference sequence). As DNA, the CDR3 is TGTGCCAGCAGCTTATTACTGGGACTAGATGACACAGATACGCAGTATTTT. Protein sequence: CASSLLLGLDDTDTQYF. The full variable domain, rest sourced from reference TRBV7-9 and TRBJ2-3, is DTGVSQNPRHKITKRGQNVTFRCDPISEHNRLYWYRQTLGQGPEFLTYFQNEAQLEKSRLLSDRFSAERPKGSFSTLEIQRTEQGDSAMYLCASSLLLGLDDTDTQYFGPGTRLTVL.

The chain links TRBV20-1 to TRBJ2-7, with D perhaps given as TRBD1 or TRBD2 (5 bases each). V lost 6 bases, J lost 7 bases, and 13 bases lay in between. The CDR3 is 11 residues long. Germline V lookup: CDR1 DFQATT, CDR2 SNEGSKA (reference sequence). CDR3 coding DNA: TGCAGTGCGGGGGATACCTGGGAGCAGTACTTC. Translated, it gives CSAGDTWEQYF.

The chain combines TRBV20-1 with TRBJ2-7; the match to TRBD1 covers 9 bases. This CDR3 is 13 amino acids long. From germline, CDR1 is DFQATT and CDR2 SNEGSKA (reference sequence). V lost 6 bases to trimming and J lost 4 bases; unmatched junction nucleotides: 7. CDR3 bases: TGCAGTGCAGAACCGGGACAGGGTTACGAGCAGTACTTC. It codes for CSAEPGQGYEQYF.

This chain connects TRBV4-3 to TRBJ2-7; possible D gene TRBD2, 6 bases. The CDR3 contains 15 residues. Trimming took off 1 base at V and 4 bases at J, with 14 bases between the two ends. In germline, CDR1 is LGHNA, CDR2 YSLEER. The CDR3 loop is CASSQAIGGGYEQYF. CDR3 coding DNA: TGCGCCAGCAGCCAAGCGATCGGGGGAGGTTACGAGCAGTACTTC.

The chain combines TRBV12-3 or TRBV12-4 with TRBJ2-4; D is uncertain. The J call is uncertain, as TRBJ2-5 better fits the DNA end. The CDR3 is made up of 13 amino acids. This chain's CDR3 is CASSLLEAETQYF. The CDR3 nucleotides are TGTGCCAGCAGTTTATTAGAGGCAGAGACCCAGTACTTC.

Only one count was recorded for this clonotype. As DNA, the CDR3 is TGTGCCAGCAGTGAAGTTGGGGTTCGGGGCTACACCTTC. This gives the protein CASSEVGVRGYTF. V and J are TRBV6-1 and TRBJ1-2; no clear D. This CDR3 contains 13 residues. Trimming left V 1 base short and J 8 bases short, with 11 bases between. Germline lookup yields CDR1 MNHNS and CDR2 SASEGT.

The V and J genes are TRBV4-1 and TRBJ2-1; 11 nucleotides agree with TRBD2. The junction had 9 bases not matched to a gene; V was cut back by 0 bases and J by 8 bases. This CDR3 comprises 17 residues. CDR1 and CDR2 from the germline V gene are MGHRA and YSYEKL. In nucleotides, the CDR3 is TGCGCCAGCAGCCAAGATAAGCGAACTAGCGGGGGCTATGAGCAGTTCTTC. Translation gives CASSQDKRTSGGYEQFF.

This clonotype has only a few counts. As DNA, the CDR3 is TGTGCCAGCAGTATGACCCCTTTCTACGAGCAGTACTTC. Translated, it gives CASSMTPFYEQYF. This chain connects TRBV2 to TRBJ2-7; D uncertain. This CDR3 has 13 amino acids. Germline V gene sequence: CDR1 SNHLY, CDR2 FYNNEI. The V gene lost 5 bases and the J gene lost 3 bases, with 11 bases spanning the gap.

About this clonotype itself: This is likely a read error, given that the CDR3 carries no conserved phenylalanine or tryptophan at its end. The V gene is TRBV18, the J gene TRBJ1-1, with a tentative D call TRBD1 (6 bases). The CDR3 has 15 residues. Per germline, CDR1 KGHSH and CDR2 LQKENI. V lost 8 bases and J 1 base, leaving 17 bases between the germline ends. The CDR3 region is CASSYLSGANTEAFV. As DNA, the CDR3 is TGTGCCAGCAGTTACCTCTCGGGGGCGAACACTGAAGCTTTCGTT.

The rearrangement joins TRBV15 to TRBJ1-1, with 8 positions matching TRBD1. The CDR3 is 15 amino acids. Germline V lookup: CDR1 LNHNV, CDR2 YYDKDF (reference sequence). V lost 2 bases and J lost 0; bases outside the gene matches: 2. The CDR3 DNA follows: TGTGCCACCAGCAGAAGGACAGGGATGAACACTGAAGCTTTCTTT. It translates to CATSRRTGMNTEAFF.

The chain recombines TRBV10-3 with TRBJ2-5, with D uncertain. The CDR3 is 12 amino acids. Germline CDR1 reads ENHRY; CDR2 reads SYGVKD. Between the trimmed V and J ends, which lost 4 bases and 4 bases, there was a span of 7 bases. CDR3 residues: CAISGNRETQYF. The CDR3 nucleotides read TGTGCCATCAGTGGCAACAGAGAGACCCAGTACTTC.

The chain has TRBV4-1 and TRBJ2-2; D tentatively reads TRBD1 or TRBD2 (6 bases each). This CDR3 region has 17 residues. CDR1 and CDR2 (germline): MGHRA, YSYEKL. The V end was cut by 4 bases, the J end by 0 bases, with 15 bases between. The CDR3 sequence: CASSPAGNRANTGELFF. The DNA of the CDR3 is TGCGCCAGCAGCCCAGCGGGTAACAGGGCGAACACCGGGGAGCTGTTTTTT.

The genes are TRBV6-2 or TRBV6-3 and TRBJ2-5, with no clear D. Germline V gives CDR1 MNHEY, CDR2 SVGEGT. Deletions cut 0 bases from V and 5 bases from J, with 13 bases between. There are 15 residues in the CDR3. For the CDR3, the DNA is TGTGCCAGCAGTTACTCGTCACACCCTGGGGAGACCCAGTACTTC. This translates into CASSYSSHPGETQYF.

The CDR3 region has the DNA TGCGCCAGCAGCTTGTCGGACAGTGGAACATCACCCCTCCACTTT. Encoded protein: CASSLSDSGTSPLHF. This chain connects TRBV5-1 to TRBJ1-6; maybe TRBD1 (6 bases). Looked up from germline, CDR1 is SGHRS and CDR2 is YFSETQ. V dropped 1 base and J dropped 10 bases, with 15 bases sitting between them. This CDR3 has 15 amino acids.

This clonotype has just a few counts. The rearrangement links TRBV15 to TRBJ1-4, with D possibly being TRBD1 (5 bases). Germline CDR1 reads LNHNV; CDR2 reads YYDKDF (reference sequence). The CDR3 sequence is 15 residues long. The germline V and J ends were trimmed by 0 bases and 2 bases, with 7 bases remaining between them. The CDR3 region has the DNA TGTGCCACCAGCAGAGATAAGGGGACTAATGAAAAACTGTTTTTT. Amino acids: CATSRDKGTNEKLFF.

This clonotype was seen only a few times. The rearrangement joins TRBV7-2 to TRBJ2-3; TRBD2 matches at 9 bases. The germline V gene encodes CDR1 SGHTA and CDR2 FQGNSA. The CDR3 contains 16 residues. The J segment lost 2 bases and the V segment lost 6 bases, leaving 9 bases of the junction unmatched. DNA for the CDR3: TGTGCCAGCAGACTTAGCGGGGGACTAGCCACAGATACGCAGTATTTT. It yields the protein CASRLSGGLATDTQYF.

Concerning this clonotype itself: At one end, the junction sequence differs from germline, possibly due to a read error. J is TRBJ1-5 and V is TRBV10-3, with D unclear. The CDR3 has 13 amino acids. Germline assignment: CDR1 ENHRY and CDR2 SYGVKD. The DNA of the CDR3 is TGTGCCACCGGTGAGTCTAGCGATCAGCCCCAGCATTTT. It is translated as CATGESSDQPQHF.

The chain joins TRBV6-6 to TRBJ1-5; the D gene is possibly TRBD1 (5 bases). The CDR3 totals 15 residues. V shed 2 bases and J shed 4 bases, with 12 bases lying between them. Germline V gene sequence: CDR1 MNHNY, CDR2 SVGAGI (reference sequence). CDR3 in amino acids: CASSYEGRNNQPQHF. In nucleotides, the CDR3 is TGTGCCAGCAGTTACGAGGGACGGAATAATCAGCCCCAGCATTTT.

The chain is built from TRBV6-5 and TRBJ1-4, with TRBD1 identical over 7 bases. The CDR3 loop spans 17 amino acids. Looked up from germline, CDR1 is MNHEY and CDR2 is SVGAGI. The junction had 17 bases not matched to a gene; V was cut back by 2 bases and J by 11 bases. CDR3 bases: TGTGCCAGCAGTTACAAGGGGGCAGGGGGTTATATGAGGAAACTGTTTTTT. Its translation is CASSYKGAGGYMRKLFF.

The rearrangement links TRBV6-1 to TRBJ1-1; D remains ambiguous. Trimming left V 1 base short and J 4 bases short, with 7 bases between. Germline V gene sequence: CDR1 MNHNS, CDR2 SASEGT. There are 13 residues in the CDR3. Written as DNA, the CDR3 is TGTGCCAGCAGTGAAGGGATGTTCACTGAAGCTTTCTTT. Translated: CASSEGMFTEAFF.

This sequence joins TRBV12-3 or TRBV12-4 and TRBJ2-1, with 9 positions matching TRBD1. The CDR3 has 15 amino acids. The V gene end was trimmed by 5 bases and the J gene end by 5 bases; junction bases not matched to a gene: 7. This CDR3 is CASSRRDRENNEQFF. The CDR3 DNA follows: TGTGCCAGCAGTCGACGGGACAGGGAGAACAATGAGCAGTTCTTC.

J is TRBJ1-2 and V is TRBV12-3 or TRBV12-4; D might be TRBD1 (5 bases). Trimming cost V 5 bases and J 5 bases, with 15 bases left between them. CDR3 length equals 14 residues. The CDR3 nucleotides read TGTGCCAGCAGTCTATCAAAAGGGGATTATGGCTACACCTTC. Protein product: CASSLSKGDYGYTF.

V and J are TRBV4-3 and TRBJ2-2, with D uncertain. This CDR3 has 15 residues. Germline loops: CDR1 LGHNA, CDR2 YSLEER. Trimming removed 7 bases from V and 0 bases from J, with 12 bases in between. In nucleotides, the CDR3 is TGCGCCAGCACTCCCGGGCCCACGAACACCGGGGAGCTGTTTTTT. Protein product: CASTPGPTNTGELFF.

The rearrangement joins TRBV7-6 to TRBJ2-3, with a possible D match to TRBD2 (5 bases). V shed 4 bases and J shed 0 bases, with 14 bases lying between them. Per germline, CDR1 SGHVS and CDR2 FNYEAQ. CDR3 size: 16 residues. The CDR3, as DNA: TGTGCCAGCAGCTCCCTACTAGGGCAGAGCACAGATACGCAGTATTTT. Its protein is CASSSLLGQSTDTQYF.

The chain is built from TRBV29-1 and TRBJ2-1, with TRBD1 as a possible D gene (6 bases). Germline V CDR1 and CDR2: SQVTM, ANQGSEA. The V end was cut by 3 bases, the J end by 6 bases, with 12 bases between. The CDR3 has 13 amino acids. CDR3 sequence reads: CSVEGAFGNEQFF. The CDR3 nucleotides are TGCAGCGTTGAGGGGGCGTTTGGCAATGAGCAGTTCTTC.

The CDR3 DNA reads TGTGCCAGCAGCTTCCACCGGGACAGGGGATCCTACGAGCAGTACTTC. Translating gives CASSFHRDRGSYEQYF. The chain employs TRBV7-8 and TRBJ2-7; 10 bases fit TRBD1. V dropped 3 bases and J dropped 1; count of bases not matched to a gene: 6. Germline V gene lookup returns CDR1 SGHVS and CDR2 FQNEAQ. The CDR3 is made up of 16 amino acids.